The present T cell receptor beta chain was sequenced within a study of CD8 T cells in Susac syndrome. Turning to the study itself: Patients with Susac syndrome were therapy-naive, taking corticosteroids, with some also receiving intravenous immunoglobulin, or taking intravenous immunoglobulin alone at the time their blood was drawn. The study, taken as a whole, reports: The CD4+ T cell repertoires that were profiled in Susac syndrome showed no clonal expansion.

Reverse transcription used roughly 0.45 to 1 ug RNA and random hexamers. Across 54 Vbeta and 13 Jbeta, immunoSEQ multiplex PCR amplified TCR beta CDR3. MiXCR, run by TCRdb on the immunoSEQ multiplex PCR reads, gives a single entry per CDR3 protein. The table shows some 110,000 distinct CDR3 sequences, with roughly 95% occurring only once. The CDR3 contains 14 residues. Trimming took 5 bases from V and 3 from J; bases not matched to a gene: 7. The V gene's germline CDR1 is LNHNV and CDR2 YYDKDF (reference sequence). Comment on this clonotype: The antigen is unknown.

V and J are TRBV15 and TRBJ2-7; 7 positions match TRBD1. The source is a human donor with Susac syndrome. Sequenced sample: CD4+ T cells from PBMCs. The chain's CDR3 is CATSASDRVYEQYF. CDR3 nucleotide sequence: TGTGCCACCAGCGCCTCCGACAGGGTCTACGAGCAGTACTTC.